One T cell receptor beta chain is described in this entry. Its matching antigen is unknown. This entry is derived from a study of shared clonotypes between healthy human individuals. Whole-study results and caveats: Memory subsets had estimated richness that was generally smaller than that of naive subsets. Sorted-subset sequencing was shown by rarefaction to be incomplete despite large depth. Apart from blood, nothing was sampled; tissue repertoires likely differ.

The method was immunoSEQ multiplex PCR; TCRdb's version includes in-frame clones alone and lacks a portion of them. This table has 950,000 to 1,100,000 clones, around 78% appearing once. Germline CDR1 reads MNHEY; CDR2 reads SMNVEV (reference sequence). V was shortened by 8 bases and J by 2 bases, with 8 bases between the two germline ends. The CDR3 is made up of 12 amino acids. Sequenced sample: memory CD4+ T cells from PBMCs. Indicated subset: CD45RA-negative fraction. This rearrangement joins TRBV27 to TRBJ2-3; no definite D call. The sequence was collected from a man between 18 and 35 years old in good health. Some clones in this sample may be carry-over from other donors' samples. The CDR3 loop is CASRRFTDTQYF. CDR3 sequence (DNA): TGTGCCAGCCGCCGCTTCACAGATACGCAGTATTTT.